This T cell receptor (beta chain) was captured in a study of blood T cell repertoires in COVID-19 (dated by TCRdb to the early 2020s). General notes on the study: The collaborator samples originated in the United States, Italy and Spain and spanned the acute and convalescent phases of COVID-19. The material from the prospective study consisted of cDNA or gDNA derived from T cells, B-cell-depleted T cells, or PBMCs. Deeply sampled blood TCRbeta repertoires from subjects exposed to, actively infected with, or recovered from COVID-19 were included in the dataset. The repertoires were released in a freely available public database intended as a resource for research on the immune response to SARS-CoV-2. Samples were obtained from the ongoing ImmuneRACE study (first 160 participants) and from about 1,300 subjects provided by 6 global collaborators. The sample metadata nearly always contained a de-identified subject ID, COVID-19 status, age in years and sex. Where available, HLA class I and class II types were taken from metadata supplied by the sample provider and were not determined by assay-based typing. What the study reported, not specific to this receptor: The quantity of clinical and demographic metadata differed by source and by participant and was supplied without curation.

There are 18 amino acids in the CDR3, from cysteine to phenylalanine inclusive. Only the CDR3 portion is preserved as DNA: 54 bases, with reading frame beginning at the first base. For this chain, trimming is 4 bases at the V end and 3 bases at the J end, and the number of junction bases without a gene match is 14. As encoded in the germline V gene, CDR1 is SGHVS while CDR2 is FNYEAQ. This clone has only one observation. Its target antigen remains unknown. No base quality information exists; no much larger clone differs at one position. One collaborating source in Seattle enrolled patients while the patients were actively infected and followed the patients over time throughout the course of disease. Each collaborating institution followed its own protocols to collect whole blood in K2EDTA tubes. Collaborator samples were shipped for TCRbeta analysis as frozen whole blood, isolated PBMCs, or DNA extracted from either sample type.

TCRbeta CDR3 regions were amplified from genomic DNA using the immunoSEQ Assay, a bias-controlled multiplex PCR. In the paper's pipeline: Within the assay, amplification of reference gene primers was used to estimate how many nucleated cells each sample contained. To quantify the absolute abundance of each unique TCRbeta CDR3 rearrangement, sequence reads were collapsed and filtered. Productive Simpson clonality was computed per sample as the square root of Simpson's diversity index over productive rearrangements. TCRdb re-hosts the immuneACCESS table, in-frame sequences only. Its copies lack some clones; in the studies checked, an unresolved V gene accounts for under half of them, and the cause for the rest is not known. For V, J and clone size, that table is used; D and trimming come from the DNA. This sample gives 60,000 to 75,000 clones in total; around nine tenths of them show up just once. The ten top clones hold roughly 3.1% of the sample.

Recombination joined TRBV7-6 with TRBJ1-1; 10 central bases correspond to TRBD1. Sequencing input: peripheral blood. The TCR comes from a woman between 45 and 65 years old with COVID-19, enrolled during active disease. The DNA is TGTGCCAGCAGCTCCCGGGACAGGGGTCGGTTGAGTCACACTGAAGCTTTCTTT. This sequence encodes CASSSRDRGRLSHTEAFF.